This section outlines one T cell receptor (beta chain) sequence together with its context. These data belong to a study of blood T cell repertoires in COVID-19. The method was immunoSEQ multiplex PCR; TCRdb's version includes in-frame clones alone and lacks a portion of them. The sample carries 170,000 or so clones, roughly 89% recorded once. The CDR3 is made up of 14 amino acids. J gave up 9 bases and V 4 bases, and 2 bases lay outside the gene matches. From germline, CDR1 is MNHEY and CDR2 SVGAGI. The source material was peripheral blood. The clonotype comes from a woman aged 70-85 years with COVID-19, enrolled during active disease. V gene TRBV6-5 combines with J gene TRBJ2-4; 14 bases match TRBD2. The DNA of the CDR3 is TGTGCCAGCAGTTCGGGACTAGCGGGAGTCATTCAGTACTTC. Amino acid sequence: CASSSGLAGVIQYF.